This T cell receptor beta chain originates from a study of prognosis after radiotherapy for stage I lung cancer. Study background: From early 2018 through early 2019, patients with stage I non-small cell lung cancer were enrolled.

This clonotype was observed many times. V dropped 3 bases and J dropped 5 bases, with 8 bases sitting between them. CDR1 and CDR2 from the germline V gene are DFQATT and SNEGSKA (reference sequence). This CDR3 region has 12 residues. Using two-round multiplex PCR, the authors amplified TCR beta CDR3 from genomic DNA. Round one of PCR was performed, and it used primers specific to each TRBV and TRBJ gene. Using its own MiXCR run on the multiplex PCR reads, TCRdb lists one record per CDR3 protein. Of tens of thousands of distinct CDR3 sequences in the sample, around 43% were seen once. Sequencing was performed on PBMCs, taken before or after stereotactic body radiation therapy (not recorded which). The TCR sequence derives from a donor at least 50 years old with non-small cell lung cancer. V and J are TRBV20-1 and TRBJ1-5; D call uncertain. The DNA of the CDR3 is TGCAGTGCTAGCAGAGCAGATCAGCCCCAGCATTTT. Encoded protein: CSASRADQPQHF.